This T cell receptor beta chain was sequenced in a study of T-cell reconstitution after alpha-beta-depleted transplantation in children. The study, taken as a whole, reports: Where alpha-beta T cells came from about two months after transplant was reportedly several hundred expanded graft clones. For some patients, TCRbeta diversity was high at day 60 because of recipient T cells and thymic progenitors that survived. After one year, T-cell counts and TCRbeta diversity mostly came from new T cells.

It was with unique molecular identifiers that the TCRbeta library was prepared. TCRdb itself ran the PCR reads through MiXCR, one entry per CDR3 protein. The sample consists of about 200,000 distinct CDR3 sequences, 5.5% to 7% of them appearing once. The CDR3 has 15 residues. Trimming cost V 3 bases and J 5 bases, with 14 bases left between them. Germline-derived CDR1 and CDR2 are MNHEY and SMNVEV (reference sequence). This clonotype occurred many times. As yet, its antigen is unknown. This chain links TRBV27 with TRBJ2-1; perhaps TRBD2 as D (6 bases). This sequence originates from a girl less than two years old with combined immunodeficiency, due to receive a stem cell transplant. The sample was PBMCs, taken before TCRalphabeta/CD19-depleted stem cell transplant. CDR3: CASSFGGGPNNEQFF. In nucleotides, the CDR3 is TGTGCCAGCAGTTTCGGGGGAGGCCCGAACAATGAGCAGTTCTTC.